A selection of T cell receptor beta chains follows, all from one sample in a study of cytomegalovirus exposure and HLA in healthy donors. Profiled with immunoSEQ multiplex PCR; TCRdb holds only in-frame clones, not every one. Of 75,000 to 90,000 clones listed, more than 50% are singletons. The specimen sequenced was PBMCs. These receptors were taken from a woman aged 40 to 49 in good health and CMV-seropositive. Each CDR3 is given with its conserved first and last residue.

v_gene: TRBV5-4
j_gene: TRBJ2-7
CDR3aa: CASSSTSGFSYEQYF

v_gene: TRBV11-2
j_gene: TRBJ2-7
CDR3aa: CASSLGTSNYEQYF

v_gene: TRBV6-4
j_gene: TRBJ1-5
CDR3aa: CASSETVDQPQHF

v_gene: TRBV9
j_gene: TRBJ1-2
CDR3aa: CASSVGSRSAYGYTF

v_gene: TRBV27
j_gene: TRBJ2-2
CDR3aa: CASRTVMGAETGELFF

v_gene: TRBV28
j_gene: TRBJ1-2
CDR3aa: CASSLAANGYTF

v_gene: TRBV7-2
j_gene: TRBJ1-1
CDR3aa: CASSSAGGYTEAFF

v_gene: TRBV9
j_gene: TRBJ2-2
CDR3aa: CASSVRLTSGSTGELFF

v_gene: TRBV7-9
j_gene: TRBJ2-7
CDR3aa: CASSPVSDEQYF

v_gene: TRBV7-3
j_gene: TRBJ2-2
CDR3aa: CASSSGLVTGELFF

v_gene: TRBV16
j_gene: TRBJ1-1
CDR3aa: CASSHPDREAFF

v_gene: TRBV2
j_gene: TRBJ2-7
CDR3aa: CASKGDYEQYF

v_gene: TRBV6-1
j_gene: TRBJ2-5
CDR3aa: CASSAGTGEETQYF

v_gene: TRBV5-1
j_gene: TRBJ2-1
CDR3aa: CASGGEREGDNEQFF

v_gene: TRBV7-2
j_gene: TRBJ2-6
CDR3aa: CASSFGGSSGANVLTF

v_gene: TRBV5-1
j_gene: TRBJ1-2
CDR3aa: CASSLESVVGGGYTF

v_gene: TRBV28
j_gene: TRBJ1-1
CDR3aa: CASSWHVNTEAFF

v_gene: TRBV19
j_gene: TRBJ1-1
CDR3aa: CASSETGGLGRDAEAFF

v_gene: TRBV28
j_gene: TRBJ1-5
CDR3aa: CASRPTIMDQPQHF

v_gene: TRBV10-3
j_gene: TRBJ1-2
CDR3aa: CATLSGTGGNYGYTF

v_gene: TRBV7-9
j_gene: TRBJ1-4
CDR3aa: CASSPLAPVAGDEKLFF

v_gene: TRBV29-1
j_gene: TRBJ1-4
CDR3aa: CSVEFKGADEKLFF

v_gene: TRBV7-3
j_gene: TRBJ2-5
CDR3aa: CASSLGPYATSEGGETQYF

v_gene: TRBV5-8
j_gene: TRBJ1-1
CDR3aa: CASSLEQGGDTEAFF

v_gene: TRBV4-1
j_gene: TRBJ2-7
CDR3aa: CASSPQTGLYEQYF

v_gene: TRBV30
j_gene: TRBJ2-1
CDR3aa: CAWMRLAGGNEQFF

v_gene: TRBV2
j_gene: TRBJ2-7
CDR3aa: CASSEQQRSYEQYF

v_gene: TRBV28
j_gene: TRBJ2-6
CDR3aa: CASSLGLSSGANVLTF

v_gene: TRBV30
j_gene: TRBJ2-2
CDR3aa: CAWSLAGVSGELFF

v_gene: TRBV11-2
j_gene: TRBJ1-5
CDR3aa: CASSSQGAAQPQHF

v_gene: TRBV7-9
j_gene: TRBJ2-1
CDR3aa: CASSDGLAGEQFF

v_gene: TRBV6-5
j_gene: TRBJ1-5
CDR3aa: CASRGGDYGNQPQHF

v_gene: TRBV4-1
j_gene: TRBJ2-6
CDR3aa: CASSGGTGANVLTF

v_gene: TRBV9
j_gene: TRBJ2-3
CDR3aa: CASSVRPSGSTDTQYF

v_gene: TRBV7-9
j_gene: TRBJ2-1
CDR3aa: CASSPQTTSGSSNEQFF

v_gene: TRBV4-3
j_gene: TRBJ1-5
CDR3aa: CASSLIQGAGQPQHF

v_gene: TRBV25-1
j_gene: TRBJ1-1
CDR3aa: CASSVSGADTEAFF